The clone carrying this T cell receptor (beta chain) has a single count. The antigen is unknown. Generated by immunoSEQ multiplex PCR, the TCRdb table keeps only in-frame clones and is missing some. Among about 97,000 clones listed, about 89% were seen once. The entry originates in a study of T cell responses to AZD1222 COVID-19 vaccine. Whole-study findings and limits: Nearly half of spike-specific TCRs reportedly go after variant regions that carry no mutations.

After removal of 2 bases from V and 8 bases from J, the junction contained 12 bases not matched to a gene. The length of the CDR3 is 16 residues. In germline, CDR1 is MRHNA, CDR2 SNTAGT. The sample was peripheral blood, taken 28 days after the second AZD1222 dose. The chain couples TRBV6-4 to TRBJ2-1, with 7 nucleotides matching TRBD2. This clonotype originated in an adult who received the AZD1222 COVID-19 vaccine. CDR3 nucleotides: TGTGCCAGCAGTGACAATCCTGGACTAGTCGTTTATGAGCAGTTCTTC. The encoded protein is CASSDNPGLVVYEQFF.